Listed below are T cell receptor beta chains from one sample, sequenced in a study of blood T cell repertoires in COVID-19. The repertoire was sequenced with immunoSEQ multiplex PCR; TCRdb's copy has only in-frame clones and lacks some. This sample yields approximately 74,000 clones, of which 88% are seen a single time; 1.9% belongs to the top ten. The sample taken for sequencing was peripheral blood. The receptors here all came from a woman aged 80 or over with active or convalescent COVID-19. Each CDR3 is given with its conserved first and last residue. Size is stated for part of the rows, as once, few or many counts, or as a class when the clone is expanded.

j_call: TRBJ2-1; v_call: TRBV21-1; clone_size: few; cdr3_aa: CASSKGAASSYNEQFF
j_call: TRBJ2-7; v_call: TRBV3-1/TRBV3-2; clone_size: -; cdr3_aa: CASSQHPGQAYEQYF
j_call: TRBJ2-3; v_call: TRBV11-3; clone_size: -; cdr3_aa: CASSLGGYGTDTQYF
j_call: TRBJ2-3; v_call: TRBV6-5; clone_size: -; cdr3_aa: CASSRTGSTDTQYF
j_call: TRBJ2-5; v_call: TRBV7-2; clone_size: -; cdr3_aa: CASSFTSGGPYQETQYF
j_call: TRBJ2-7; v_call: TRBV7-9; clone_size: -; cdr3_aa: CASSGSDQSYEQYF
j_call: TRBJ2-5; v_call: TRBV2; clone_size: -; cdr3_aa: CASRGRTGGLETQYF
j_call: TRBJ1-2; v_call: TRBV6-2/TRBV6-3; clone_size: -; cdr3_aa: CASSWSTNYGYTF
j_call: TRBJ2-1; v_call: TRBV7-9; clone_size: few; cdr3_aa: CASSPRGGPVNEQFF
j_call: TRBJ2-3; v_call: TRBV28; clone_size: -; cdr3_aa: CASSLVQTGTDTQYF
j_call: TRBJ2-7; v_call: TRBV21-1; clone_size: -; cdr3_aa: CASSKAEDGGTWYEQYF
j_call: TRBJ2-5; v_call: TRBV5-1; clone_size: -; cdr3_aa: CASSLTDSVQETQYF
j_call: TRBJ2-7; v_call: TRBV15; clone_size: -; cdr3_aa: CATSRDLARDYEQYF
j_call: TRBJ1-6; v_call: TRBV30; clone_size: -; cdr3_aa: CAWGDTDNSPLHF
j_call: TRBJ1-1; v_call: TRBV19; clone_size: -; cdr3_aa: CASTSPGQGLSEAFF
j_call: TRBJ2-2; v_call: TRBV3-1/TRBV3-2; clone_size: -; cdr3_aa: CASSQLLAPSTGELFF
j_call: TRBJ2-5; v_call: TRBV24-1; clone_size: -; cdr3_aa: CATSDLPVHGETQYF
j_call: TRBJ2-3; v_call: TRBV19; clone_size: -; cdr3_aa: CASAPGNTDTQYF
j_call: TRBJ2-3; v_call: TRBV10-3; clone_size: -; cdr3_aa: CAISDERRSSTDTQYF
j_call: TRBJ2-3; v_call: TRBV6-1; clone_size: -; cdr3_aa: CASSALGTSGRRSTDTQYF
j_call: TRBJ1-2; v_call: TRBV27; clone_size: -; cdr3_aa: CASSPRGRSYGYTF
j_call: TRBJ2-7; v_call: TRBV2; clone_size: -; cdr3_aa: CASRDRANEQYF
j_call: TRBJ1-3; v_call: TRBV28; clone_size: -; cdr3_aa: CATLRVSGNTIYF
j_call: TRBJ1-2; v_call: TRBV5-1; clone_size: -; cdr3_aa: CASSAGTGNGYTF
j_call: TRBJ2-2; v_call: TRBV9; clone_size: -; cdr3_aa: CASSTSGRGTGELFF
j_call: TRBJ1-6; v_call: TRBV10-3; clone_size: -; cdr3_aa: CAISESKGASPLHF
j_call: TRBJ2-5; v_call: TRBV12-3/TRBV12-4; clone_size: -; cdr3_aa: CASTRTSGETQYF
j_call: TRBJ1-3; v_call: TRBV2; clone_size: -; cdr3_aa: CASSEASPHSGNTIYF
j_call: TRBJ2-1; v_call: TRBV7-2; clone_size: -; cdr3_aa: CASSLNPAGVEQFF
j_call: TRBJ1-2; v_call: TRBV6-2/TRBV6-3; clone_size: -; cdr3_aa: CASSDRDGYTF
j_call: TRBJ1-2; v_call: TRBV6-6; clone_size: -; cdr3_aa: CASSPDTKNGYTF
j_call: TRBJ1-2; v_call: TRBV5-6; clone_size: few; cdr3_aa: CASSWTGDGSGYTF
j_call: TRBJ2-7; v_call: TRBV6-2/TRBV6-3; clone_size: -; cdr3_aa: CASSNYRDSPTYEQYF
j_call: TRBJ2-1; v_call: TRBV9; clone_size: -; cdr3_aa: CASSVGGSVGNEQFF
j_call: TRBJ1-5; v_call: TRBV7-2; clone_size: -; cdr3_aa: CASSLRQGSQPQHF
j_call: TRBJ2-3; v_call: TRBV3-1/TRBV3-2; clone_size: once; cdr3_aa: CASSPEGRHTDTQYF
j_call: TRBJ2-7; v_call: TRBV6-5; clone_size: once; cdr3_aa: CASSYSPGFEQYF
j_call: TRBJ1-4; v_call: TRBV5-6; clone_size: -; cdr3_aa: CASSLARGPREKLFF
j_call: TRBJ1-2; v_call: TRBV9; clone_size: -; cdr3_aa: CASSRDSQNYGYTF
j_call: TRBJ2-2; v_call: TRBV6-1; clone_size: few; cdr3_aa: CASLSGGPTGELFF
j_call: TRBJ1-3; v_call: TRBV15; clone_size: -; cdr3_aa: CATSRGISGNTIYF
j_call: TRBJ1-1; v_call: TRBV9; clone_size: few; cdr3_aa: CASSVVTGVVQGTEAFF
j_call: TRBJ2-5; v_call: TRBV2; clone_size: -; cdr3_aa: CASSQQGRGETQYF
j_call: TRBJ2-7; v_call: TRBV19; clone_size: -; cdr3_aa: CASSPGTRVGPTYEQYF
j_call: TRBJ2-7; v_call: TRBV16; clone_size: few; cdr3_aa: CASSQSRTSGTEQYF